The 26 T cell receptor beta chains given below trace back to one sample, sequenced in a study of blood T cell repertoires in COVID-19. The table came from immunoSEQ multiplex PCR; TCRdb's copy has only in-frame clones and leaves some out. The sample consists of over 95,000 clones, approximately 88% of them appearing once. What was sequenced was peripheral blood. The receptor source for this set is a woman aged 55-69 years with acute or convalescent COVID-19.

This chain connects TRBV12-3 or TRBV12-4 to TRBJ1-2, with D perhaps matching TRBD1 (5 bases). The CDR3 is made up of 13 amino acids. Between the trimmed V and J ends, which lost 7 bases and 4 bases, there was a span of 13 bases. CDR3 residues: CASTPGRAYGYTF. CDR3 DNA: TGTGCCAGCACTCCAGGCAGGGCCTATGGCTACACCTTC.

This clone was seen once. The rearrangement uses TRBV27 and TRBJ1-4, with TRBD1 identical over 9 bases. Germline trimming cut 6 bases from V and 6 bases from J; bases unmatched to any gene: 5. The germline V gene has CDR1 MNHEY and CDR2 SMNVEV (reference sequence). The CDR3 contains 14 residues. The CDR3 DNA reads TGTGCCAGCAGCGACAGGGGGAGAGATGAAAAACTGTTTTTT. It codes for CASSDRGRDEKLFF. Full variable domain (rest looked up from reference TRBV27 and TRBJ1-4): EAQVTQNPRYLITVTGKKLTVTCSQNMNHEYMSWYRQDPGLGLRQIYYSMNVEVTDKGDVPEGYKVSRKEKRNFPLILESPSPNQTSLYFCASSDRGRDEKLFFGSGTQLSVL.

This chain joins TRBV7-2 and TRBJ2-7; 8 nucleotides agree with TRBD1. The germline CDR1 and CDR2 sequences are SGHTA and FQGNSA. J lost 2 bases, V lost 3 bases, and 3 bases had no gene match. The CDR3 is made up of 14 amino acids. CDR3 in amino acids: CASSLKQGAYEQYF. CDR3 sequence (DNA): TGTGCCAGCAGCTTGAAACAGGGGGCCTACGAGCAGTACTTC.

The rearrangement uses TRBV10-3 and TRBJ2-3; TRBD2 matches at 14 bases. Germline assignment: CDR1 ENHRY and CDR2 SYGVKD. The CDR3 has 15 residues. V shed 5 bases and J 4 bases; nucleotides not matched to a gene: 2. Here the CDR3 DNA reads TGTGCCATCAGTCGGACTAGCGGGGGGCCAGATACGCAGTATTTT. As protein: CAISRTSGGPDTQYF.

As for this clone: The junction does not match germline at one end; this may be a read error. The genes are TRBV30 and TRBJ1-1, with D tentatively TRBD1 (5 bases). In germline, CDR1 is GTSNPN, CDR2 SVGIG (reference sequence). CDR3 size: 14 residues. The CDR3 region is CAGRRMGGNTEAFF. The CDR3 coding sequence is TGTGCCGGGAGGAGAATGGGGGGGAACACTGAAGCTTTCTTT.

The chain combines TRBV7-2 with TRBJ1-4; TRBD1 agrees at 8 bases. Germline CDR1 is SGHTA and CDR2 is FQGNSA. V trimming: 3 bases; J trimming: 2 bases; junction bases outside the gene matches: 5. The length of the CDR3 is 16 residues. The CDR3 region is CASSFQQGATNEKLFF. In DNA, the CDR3 is TGTGCCAGCAGCTTTCAGCAGGGGGCCACTAATGAAAAACTGTTTTTT. The whole variable domain, filled in from reference TRBV7-2 and TRBJ1-4, reads GAGVSQSPSNKVTEKGKDVELRCDPISGHTALYWYRQSLGQGLEFLIYFQGNSAPDKSGLPSDRFSAERTGGSVSTLTIQRTQQEDSAVYLCASSFQQGATNEKLFFGSGTQLSVL.

The chain recombines TRBV4-2 with TRBJ1-4; 9 bases fit TRBD1. The CDR3 is 16 residues long. Losses at the gene ends were 11 bases for V and 0 bases for J; bases not matched to a gene: 10. The germline V gene has CDR1 LGHNA and CDR2 YNFKEQ. This chain's CDR3 is CASSGTGRTTNEKLFF. CDR3 coding DNA: TGTGCCTCCTCCGGGACAGGGAGAACAACTAATGAAAAACTGTTTTTT.

V and J are TRBV28 and TRBJ2-5; 7 nucleotides line up with TRBD1. V was pared by 8 bases and J by 2 bases, with 5 bases of the junction left unmatched. The CDR3 covers 13 residues. Germline V gene data show CDR1 as MDHEN and CDR2 as SYDVKM. The chain's CDR3 is CASGTALQETQYF. The CDR3, as DNA: TGTGCCAGCGGGACAGCCCTTCAAGAGACCCAGTACTTC.

The chain employs TRBV7-9 and TRBJ2-7, with D tentatively TRBD1 (6 bases). V shed 2 bases and J shed 3 bases, with 14 bases lying between them. The germline CDR1 and CDR2 sequences are SEHNR and FQNEAQ (reference sequence). CDR3 length: 15 residues. The DNA of the CDR3 is TGTGCCAGCAGCTTACTCTCCCGGGACAACTACGAGCAGTACTTC. Translated: CASSLLSRDNYEQYF.

CDR3 sequence: CASSEMDSQRGYTF. In DNA form, the CDR3 reads TGTGCCAGCAGTGAAATGGACAGCCAGCGGGGCTACACCTTC. The chain has TRBV6-1 and TRBJ1-2, with D perhaps matching TRBD1 (6 bases). The V end lost 2 bases, the J end lost 8 bases, and 15 bases lay between the germline ends. This CDR3 is built from 14 residues. Germline CDR1 MNHNS, CDR2 SASEGT.

The V and J genes are TRBV7-2 and TRBJ1-1, with TRBD1 matching over 8 bases. In germline, CDR1 is SGHTA, CDR2 FQGNSA. The CDR3 totals 14 residues. The V segment lost 6 bases and the J segment 6 bases; nucleotides outside the gene matches: 9. CDR3 protein: CASRKDRVSPEAFF. Here the CDR3 DNA reads TGTGCCAGCAGAAAGGACAGGGTCAGCCCTGAAGCTTTCTTT.

The chain couples TRBV7-2 to TRBJ2-4; 10 bases line up with TRBD2. There are 17 residues in the CDR3. Germline V gene sequence: CDR1 SGHTA, CDR2 FQGNSA. V lost 4 bases to trimming and J lost 4 bases; unmatched junction nucleotides: 10. This chain's CDR3 is CASSSRTLAGGKNIQYF. For the CDR3, the DNA is TGTGCCAGCAGCTCTAGGACTTTAGCGGGGGGTAAAAACATTCAGTACTTC. Combining the CDR3 with reference TRBV7-2 and TRBJ2-4 gives the whole variable domain GAGVSQSPSNKVTEKGKDVELRCDPISGHTALYWYRQSLGQGLEFLIYFQGNSAPDKSGLPSDRFSAERTGGSVSTLTIQRTQQEDSAVYLCASSSRTLAGGKNIQYFGAGTRLSVL.

This chain links TRBV6-1 with TRBJ1-6; tentative D call: TRBD1 (6 bases). Trimming left V 1 base short and J 14 bases short, with 15 bases between. The CDR3 sequence is 14 residues long. Germline V lookup: CDR1 MNHNS, CDR2 SASEGT. This chain's CDR3 is CASSEGQALAALHF. Here the CDR3 DNA reads TGTGCCAGCAGTGAAGGACAGGCCCTTGCGGCCCTCCACTTT.

This clone was seen once. V and J are TRBV4-3 and TRBJ1-2; no firm D call. The V and J ends lost 1 base and 6 bases respectively, with 18 bases between them. The CDR3 is 16 residues long. The germline V gene encodes CDR1 LGHNA and CDR2 YSLEER. Written as DNA, the CDR3 is TGCGCCAGCAGCCAAGCGTCAGTATCCCCTGCTGATGGCTACACCTTC. Translated, it gives CASSQASVSPADGYTF.

The chain employs TRBV4-3 and TRBJ1-1, with 7 bases fitting TRBD1. Trimming at V came to 1 base and at J to 5 bases, leaving 10 bases not matched to a gene. The CDR3 extends over 16 amino acids. Per the germline V gene, CDR1 is LGHNA and CDR2 is YSLEER. Here the CDR3 reads CASSQAVQTGWTEAFF. For the CDR3, the DNA is TGCGCCAGCAGCCAAGCTGTTCAGACAGGGTGGACTGAAGCTTTCTTT.

Relative to its sample, this clone is medium-sized. Within the sample, other DNA sequences also encode this same CDR3. V gene TRBV21-1 combines with J gene TRBJ1-4; the table's D call TRBD1 went unverified against the DNA. TRBV21-1 is described as a pseudogene. There are 21 residues in the CDR3. CDR3 amino acids: CASSKGGRDRGRVCTNEKLFF. DNA of the CDR3: TGTGCCAGCAGCAAAGGGGGTCGAGACAGGGGGCGCGTATGTACTAATGAAAAACTGTTTTTT.

The chain joins TRBV3-1 (or the pseudogene TRBV3-2) to TRBJ2-7; 12 bases fit TRBD2. The CDR3 sequence is 22 residues long. CDR1 LGHDT and CDR2 YNNKEL come from the germline V gene (reference sequence). J gave up 6 bases and V 3 bases, and 27 bases lay outside the gene matches. This CDR3 reads CASSQSHRASSGGARVVAEQYF. The CDR3 nucleotides read TGTGCCAGCAGCCAGTCTCACCGCGCATCTAGCGGGGGGGCCCGGGTGGTCGCCGAGCAGTACTTC.

The chain joins TRBV28 to TRBJ1-2, with 10 bases that match TRBD1. CDR1 and CDR2 (germline): MDHEN, SYDVKM. This CDR3 has 15 amino acids. Trimming removed 8 bases from V and 4 bases from J; junction bases left unmatched: 10. This chain's CDR3 is CASCPGTGDGYGYTF. CDR3 sequence (DNA): TGTGCCAGCTGTCCCGGGACAGGGGACGGCTATGGCTACACCTTC.

The gene calls are TRBV20-1 and TRBJ1-4; D is undetermined. The CDR3 contains 13 residues. Trimming took 3 bases from V and 7 from J, leaving 12 bases between them. The germline CDR1 and CDR2 sequences are DFQATT and SNEGSKA (reference sequence). The CDR3 protein is CSASEGRGEKLFF. As DNA, the CDR3 is TGCAGTGCTAGTGAAGGGAGAGGTGAAAAACTGTTTTTT.

The V gene is TRBV30, the J gene TRBJ1-3; maybe TRBD1 (6 bases). Germline loops: CDR1 GTSNPN, CDR2 SVGIG (reference sequence). The CDR3 contains 13 residues. The germline V and J ends were trimmed by 3 bases and 7 bases, with 13 bases remaining between them. CDR3 DNA sequence: TGTGCCTGGAGACAGGGTCTCGGTAACACCATATATTTT. Protein sequence: CAWRQGLGNTIYF.

The V and J genes are TRBV28 and TRBJ2-2, with TRBD2 matching over 8 bases. Trimming took 2 bases from V and 6 from J; bases not matched to a gene: 5. The CDR3 is made up of 15 amino acids. Germline lookup yields CDR1 MDHEN and CDR2 SYDVKM. The CDR3, as DNA: TGTGCCAGCAGTTTACCGGGACTAGTATCCGGGGAGCTGTTTTTT. This gives the protein CASSLPGLVSGELFF.

This clone was seen only a few times. The chain carries TRBV9 and TRBJ1-2; 10 bases align to TRBD1. CDR1 SGDLS and CDR2 YYNGEE come from the germline V gene. J was trimmed by 8 bases and V by 4 bases; bases with no gene match: 5. The CDR3 consists of 13 residues. The CDR3 DNA is TGTGCCAGCAGCCTGACAGGGGGCCTGGGCTACACCTTC. As protein: CASSLTGGLGYTF.

This chain uses TRBV5-6 with TRBJ1-3; no clear D gene. The V end was cut by 4 bases, the J end by 5 bases, with 19 bases between. CDR3 size: 16 residues. Germline V gene lookup returns CDR1 SGHDT and CDR2 YYEEEE. CDR3 in DNA: TGTGCCAGCAGCCTATTTGTCATAGCGGGGAGAAACACCATATATTTT. This codes for CASSLFVIAGRNTIYF.

This sequence joins TRBV4-1 and TRBJ1-1; TRBD1 matches 8 bases. Per germline, CDR1 MGHRA and CDR2 YSYEKL. V was clipped by 0 bases and J by 1 base; unmatched bases: 10. CDR3 length: 18 amino acids. CDR3 residues: CASSQERARGTGNTEAFF. CDR3 nucleotide sequence: TGCGCCAGCAGCCAAGAACGCGCTCGGGGGACAGGGAACACTGAAGCTTTCTTT.

The V call is TRBV10-1, the J call TRBJ1-6, with D possibly matching TRBD1 (6 bases). V shed 7 bases and J shed 11 bases, with 18 bases lying between them. CDR1 and CDR2 from the germline V gene are WNHNN and SYGVQD (reference sequence). CDR3 length equals 14 residues. CDR3 nucleotides: TGCGCCAGCAATAGCGGGACACAAGATCCACCCCTCCACTTT. Amino acids: CASNSGTQDPPLHF.

V is TRBV11-1 and J is TRBJ1-1; D ambiguous. With 7 bases removed from V and 4 bases from J, the gap between germline ends came to 16 bases. Germline V gives CDR1 SGHAT, CDR2 FQDESV (reference sequence). The CDR3 sequence is 14 residues long. The DNA of the CDR3 is TGTGCCAGCACCCTGGGTAGGGCGGGCACTGAAGCTTTCTTT. It encodes CASTLGRAGTEAFF.